The clone carrying this TCR beta chain was counted ten times or more. Its target is not known. The data were taken from a study of response to subunit inactivated influenza vaccine. General study points: Authors suggested each seasonal flu vaccination may recruit only limited numbers of new T cells.

Trimming took 7 bases from V and 0 from J, leaving 11 bases between them. The CDR3 spans 14 residues. Germline loops: CDR1 SGHRS, CDR2 YFSETQ. MiXCR was run by TCRdb on the RT-PCR reads, yielding one entry per CDR3 protein. There are some 200,000 distinct CDR3 sequences in the sample; over 9.5% occur only once, and about 29% lies in the top ten. These records were also assigned to another study, of T cells expressing NK-cell markers. From that paper: It was by 5'RACE template switching with UMIs that TCR beta cDNA was made.

The receptor was derived from a man between 45 and 60 years old who received an inactivated influenza vaccine. The source was CD8+ T cells sorted from PBMCs, collected about 12 days after vaccination. This chain links TRBV5-1 with TRBJ2-1, with D hard to call. The CDR3: CASGQLSSYNEQFF. The CDR3 DNA reads TGCGCCAGCGGGCAACTGAGCTCCTACAATGAGCAGTTCTTC.